These 4 T cell receptor beta chains came from one sample sequenced in a study of shared clonotypes between healthy human individuals. TCRdb keeps only in-frame clones here, not all; method: immunoSEQ multiplex PCR. The data hold around 1,900,000 clones, with 85% to 95% observed a single time. Naive CD8 cells lacked CD45RO and underwent positive selection for CCR7, leaving out terminally differentiated effector memory CD45RA+ cells. The sample comprised naive CD8+ T cells from PBMCs. Receptor source: a man aged 18 to 29 in good health. Some clones in this sample may be carry-over from other donors' samples.

This chain links TRBV7-2 with TRBJ2-7; D uncertain. There are 15 residues in the CDR3. V was pared by 1 base and J by 3 bases, with 13 bases between. CDR1 is SGHTA and CDR2 is FQGNSA in the germline V gene. The CDR3 nucleotides are TGTGCCAGCAGCTTAGGGCCGATGCTGAACTACGAGCAGTACTTC. It encodes CASSLGPMLNYEQYF.

V gene TRBV28 combines with J gene TRBJ1-4, with 7 positions matching TRBD1. The CDR3 is 13 residues long. Germline V lookup: CDR1 MDHEN, CDR2 SYDVKM. Trimming cost V 6 bases and J 5 bases; bases outside gene matches: 3. The CDR3 protein is CASSRQGNEKLFF. DNA of the CDR3: TGTGCCAGCAGCCGACAGGGAAATGAAAAACTGTTTTTT.

This clone has a handful of counts. This chain uses TRBV7-9 with TRBJ2-7; 8 bases are shared with TRBD1. The CDR3 length is 13 residues. In germline, CDR1 is SEHNR, CDR2 FQNEAQ (reference sequence). V lost 3 bases, J lost 5 bases, and 3 bases stayed unmatched. Here the CDR3 DNA reads TGTGCCAGCAGCTTCCAGGGGGCTAACGAGCAGTACTTC. Protein sequence: CASSFQGANEQYF.

CDR3 sequence reads: CASLLASPNEQYF. The CDR3 bases are TGTGCCAGCCTATTGGCGTCCCCCAACGAGCAGTACTTC. The rearrangement links TRBV2 to TRBJ2-7; D remains ambiguous. The V end was cut by 8 bases, the J end by 5 bases, with 16 bases between. The CDR3 spans 13 residues. The germline V gene encodes CDR1 SNHLY and CDR2 FYNNEI.